This T cell receptor (beta chain) comes out of a study of blood T cell repertoires in COVID-19. Study overall: Both acute and convalescent COVID-19 samples were obtained from the United States, Italy and Spain.

Trimming pared 10 bases from V and 1 base from J, leaving 11 bases between. CDR3 length: 12 residues. The repertoire was sequenced with immunoSEQ multiplex PCR; TCRdb's copy has only in-frame clones and lacks some. The sample yields about 31,000 clones, 80% to 90% seen once. The rearrangement joins TRBV5-3 to TRBJ2-5; TRBD2 might be the D (5 bases). TRBV5-3 is annotated as an ORF whose role is uncertain. The receptor was isolated from a human donor with active COVID-19. The donor label of this sample is uncertain. The material sequenced was peripheral blood. Here the CDR3 reads CAGDGLQETQYF. For the CDR3, the DNA is TGTGCCGGAGACGGACTCCAAGAGACCCAGTACTTC.